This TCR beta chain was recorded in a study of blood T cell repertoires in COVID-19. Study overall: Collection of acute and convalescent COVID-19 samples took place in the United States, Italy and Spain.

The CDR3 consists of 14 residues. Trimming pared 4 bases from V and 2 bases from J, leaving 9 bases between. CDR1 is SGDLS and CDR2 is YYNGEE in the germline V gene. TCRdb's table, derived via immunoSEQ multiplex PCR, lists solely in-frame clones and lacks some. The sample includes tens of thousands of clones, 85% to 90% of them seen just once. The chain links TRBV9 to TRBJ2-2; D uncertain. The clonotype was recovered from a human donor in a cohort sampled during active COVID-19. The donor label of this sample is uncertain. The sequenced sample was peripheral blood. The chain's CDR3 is CASSTTLNTGELFF. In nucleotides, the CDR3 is TGTGCCAGCAGCACTACCTTAAACACCGGGGAGCTGTTTTTT.